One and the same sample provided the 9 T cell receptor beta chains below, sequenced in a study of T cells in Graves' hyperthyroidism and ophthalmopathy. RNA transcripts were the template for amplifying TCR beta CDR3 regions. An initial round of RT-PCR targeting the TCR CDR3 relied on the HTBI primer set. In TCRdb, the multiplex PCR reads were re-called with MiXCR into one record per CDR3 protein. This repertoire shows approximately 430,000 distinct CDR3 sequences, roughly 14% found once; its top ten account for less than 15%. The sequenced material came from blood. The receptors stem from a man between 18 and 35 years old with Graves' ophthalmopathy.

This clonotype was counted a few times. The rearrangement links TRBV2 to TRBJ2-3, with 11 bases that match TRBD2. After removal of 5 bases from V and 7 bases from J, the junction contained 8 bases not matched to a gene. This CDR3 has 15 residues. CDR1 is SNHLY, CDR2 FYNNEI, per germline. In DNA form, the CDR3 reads TGTGCCAGCAGTTTGATTACTAGCGGGGGCCATACGCAGTATTTT. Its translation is CASSLITSGGHTQYF.

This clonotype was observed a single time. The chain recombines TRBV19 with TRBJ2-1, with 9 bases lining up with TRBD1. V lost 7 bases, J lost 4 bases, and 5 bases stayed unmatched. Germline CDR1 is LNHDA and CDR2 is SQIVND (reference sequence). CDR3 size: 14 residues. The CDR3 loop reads CASKGQGRYNEQFF. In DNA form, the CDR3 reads TGTGCCAGTAAAGGACAGGGGCGTTACAATGAGCAGTTCTTC. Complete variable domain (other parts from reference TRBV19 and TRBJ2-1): DGGITQSPKYLFRKEGQNVTLSCEQNLNHDAMYWYRQDPGQGLRLIYYSQIVNDFQKGDIAEGYSVSREKKESFPLTVTSAQKNPTAFYLCASKGQGRYNEQFFGPGTRLTVL.

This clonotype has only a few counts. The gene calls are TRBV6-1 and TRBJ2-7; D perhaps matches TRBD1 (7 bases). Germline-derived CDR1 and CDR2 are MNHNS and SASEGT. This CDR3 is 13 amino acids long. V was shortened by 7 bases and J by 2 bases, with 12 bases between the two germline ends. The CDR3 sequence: CASKAGGTYEQYF. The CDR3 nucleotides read TGTGCCAGCAAGGCAGGGGGGACCTACGAGCAGTACTTC.

The CDR3 loop reads CASSSGTLMALHF. In DNA form, the CDR3 reads TGTGCCAGTAGTAGCGGGACCTTGATGGCCCTCCACTTT. The chain employs TRBV19 and TRBJ1-6, with D perhaps TRBD1 (5 bases). This CDR3 is built from 13 residues. The germline CDR1 and CDR2 sequences are LNHDA and SQIVND (reference sequence). The V and J ends lost 4 bases and 14 bases respectively, with 15 bases between them.

CDR3 DNA: TGTGCCAGCAGCCCCGGGGACAAGAACACTGAAGCTTTCTTT. This gives the protein CASSPGDKNTEAFF. The chain joins TRBV4-2 to TRBJ1-1; tentatively, D is TRBD1 (6 bases). The germline gives CDR1 LGHNA, CDR2 YNFKEQ. V was trimmed by 4 bases and J by 1 base, leaving 10 bases between them. The CDR3 sequence is 14 residues long.

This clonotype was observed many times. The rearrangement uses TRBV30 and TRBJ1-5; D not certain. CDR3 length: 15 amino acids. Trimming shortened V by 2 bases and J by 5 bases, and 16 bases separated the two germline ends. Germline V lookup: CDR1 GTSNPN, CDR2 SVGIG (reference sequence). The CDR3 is CAWSSLDTKHQPQHF. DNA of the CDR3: TGTGCCTGGAGTTCTTTAGACACGAAACATCAGCCCCAGCATTTT.

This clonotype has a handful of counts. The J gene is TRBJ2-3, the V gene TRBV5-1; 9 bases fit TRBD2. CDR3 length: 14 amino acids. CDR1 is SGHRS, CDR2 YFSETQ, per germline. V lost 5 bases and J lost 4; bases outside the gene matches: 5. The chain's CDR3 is CASRVAGDADTQYF. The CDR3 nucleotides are TGCGCCAGCAGGGTAGCGGGGGATGCAGATACGCAGTATTTT. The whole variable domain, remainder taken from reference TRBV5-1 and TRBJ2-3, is KAGVTQTPRYLIKTRGQQVTLSCSPISGHRSVSWYQQTPGQGLQFLFEYFSETQRNKGNFPGRFSGRQFSNSRSEMNVSTLELGDSALYLCASRVAGDADTQYFGPGTRLTVL.

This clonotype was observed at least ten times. CDR3 sequence: CASSLALGGTQYF. The CDR3 region has the DNA TGTGCCAGCAGTTTAGCGCTCGGGGGGACCCAGTACTTC. The chain has TRBV12-3 or TRBV12-4 and TRBJ2-5; D possibly corresponds to TRBD2 (6 bases). The V end lost 0 bases, the J end lost 7 bases, and 9 bases lay between the germline ends. CDR3 size: 13 residues.

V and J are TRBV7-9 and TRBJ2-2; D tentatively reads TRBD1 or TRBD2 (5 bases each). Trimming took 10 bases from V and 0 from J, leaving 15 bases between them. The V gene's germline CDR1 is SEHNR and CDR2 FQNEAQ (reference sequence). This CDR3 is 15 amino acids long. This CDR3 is CATNRLGANTGELFF. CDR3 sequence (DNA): TGTGCCACCAACCGATTGGGGGCGAACACCGGGGAGCTGTTTTTT. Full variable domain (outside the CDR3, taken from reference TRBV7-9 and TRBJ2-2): DTGVSQNPRHKITKRGQNVTFRCDPISEHNRLYWYRQTLGQGPEFLTYFQNEAQLEKSRLLSDRFSAERPKGSFSTLEIQRTEQGDSAMYLCATNRLGANTGELFFGEGSRLTVL.